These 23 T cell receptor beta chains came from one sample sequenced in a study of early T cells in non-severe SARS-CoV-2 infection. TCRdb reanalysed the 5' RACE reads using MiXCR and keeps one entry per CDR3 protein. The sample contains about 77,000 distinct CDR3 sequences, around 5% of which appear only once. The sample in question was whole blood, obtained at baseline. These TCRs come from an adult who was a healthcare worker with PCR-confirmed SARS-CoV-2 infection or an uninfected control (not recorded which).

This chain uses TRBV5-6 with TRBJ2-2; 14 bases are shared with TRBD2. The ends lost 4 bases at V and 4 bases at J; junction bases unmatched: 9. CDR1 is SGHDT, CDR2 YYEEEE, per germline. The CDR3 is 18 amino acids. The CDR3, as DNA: TGTGCCAGCAGCGCGACCCGACTAGCGGGAGGGCGCACCGGGGAGCTGTTTTTT. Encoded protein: CASSATRLAGGRTGELFF. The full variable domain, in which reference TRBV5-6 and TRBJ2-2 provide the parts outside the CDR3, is DAGVTQSPTHLIKTRGQQVTLRCSPKSGHDTVSWYQQALGQGPQFIFQYYEEEERQRGNFPDRFSGHQFPNYSSELNVNALLLGDSALYLCASSATRLAGGRTGELFFGEGSRLTVL.

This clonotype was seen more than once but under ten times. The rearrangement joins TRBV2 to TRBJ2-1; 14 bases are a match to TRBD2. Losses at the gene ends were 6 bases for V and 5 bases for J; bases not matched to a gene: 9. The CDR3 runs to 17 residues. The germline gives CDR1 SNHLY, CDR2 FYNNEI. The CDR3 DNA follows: TGTGCCAGCAGCAATTTTCCGGGACTAGCGGGAGACAATGAGCAGTTCTTC. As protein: CASSNFPGLAGDNEQFF.

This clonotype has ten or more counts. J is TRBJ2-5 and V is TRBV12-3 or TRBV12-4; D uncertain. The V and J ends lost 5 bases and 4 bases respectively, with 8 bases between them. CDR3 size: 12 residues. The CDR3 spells CASSLVLETQYF. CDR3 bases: TGTGCCAGCAGTCTAGTTCTAGAGACCCAGTACTTC.

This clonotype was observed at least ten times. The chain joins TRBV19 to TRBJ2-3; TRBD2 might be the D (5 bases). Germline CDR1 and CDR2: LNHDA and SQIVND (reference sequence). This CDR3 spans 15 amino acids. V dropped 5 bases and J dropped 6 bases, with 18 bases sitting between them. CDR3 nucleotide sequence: TGTGCCAGTAGTGCCAGCGGAGCCGTACCTGATACGCAGTATTTT. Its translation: CASSASGAVPDTQYF. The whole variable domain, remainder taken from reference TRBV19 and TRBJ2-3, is DGGITQSPKYLFRKEGQNVTLSCEQNLNHDAMYWYRQDPGQGLRLIYYSQIVNDFQKGDIAEGYSVSREKKESFPLTVTSAQKNPTAFYLCASSASGAVPDTQYFGPGTRLTVL.

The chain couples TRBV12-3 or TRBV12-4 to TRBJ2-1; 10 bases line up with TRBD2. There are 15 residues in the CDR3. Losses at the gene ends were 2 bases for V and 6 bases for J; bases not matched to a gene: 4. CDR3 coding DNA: TGTGCCAGCAGTTTATGGACTAGCGGATTCAATGAGCAGTTCTTC. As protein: CASSLWTSGFNEQFF.

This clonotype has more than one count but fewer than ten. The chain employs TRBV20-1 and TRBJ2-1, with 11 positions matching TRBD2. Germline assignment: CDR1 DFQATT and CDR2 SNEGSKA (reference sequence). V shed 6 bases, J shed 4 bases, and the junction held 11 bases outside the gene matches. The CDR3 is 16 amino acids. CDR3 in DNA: TGCAGTGCCGTTACTAGACTAGCGGGGACTTACAATGAGCAGTTCTTC. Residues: CSAVTRLAGTYNEQFF.

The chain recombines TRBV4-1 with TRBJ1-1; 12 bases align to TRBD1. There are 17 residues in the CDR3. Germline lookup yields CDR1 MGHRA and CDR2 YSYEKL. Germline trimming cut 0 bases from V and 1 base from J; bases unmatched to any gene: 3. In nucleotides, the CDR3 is TGCGCCAGCAGCCAAGAGGGACAGGGGGCTGAGAACACTGAAGCTTTCTTT. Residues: CASSQEGQGAENTEAFF.

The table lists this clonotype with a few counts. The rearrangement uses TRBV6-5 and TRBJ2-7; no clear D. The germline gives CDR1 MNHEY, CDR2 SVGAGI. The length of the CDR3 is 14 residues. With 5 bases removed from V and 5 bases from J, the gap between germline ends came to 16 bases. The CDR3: CASSRRPAEHEQYF. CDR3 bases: TGTGCCAGCAGTAGACGCCCGGCGGAACACGAGCAGTACTTC.

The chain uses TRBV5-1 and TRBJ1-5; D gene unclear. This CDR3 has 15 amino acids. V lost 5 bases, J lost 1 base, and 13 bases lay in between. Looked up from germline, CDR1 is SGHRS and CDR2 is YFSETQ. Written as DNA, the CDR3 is TGCGCCAGCAGTCCGGAGTGGCCCAGCAATCAGCCCCAGCATTTT. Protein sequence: CASSPEWPSNQPQHF.

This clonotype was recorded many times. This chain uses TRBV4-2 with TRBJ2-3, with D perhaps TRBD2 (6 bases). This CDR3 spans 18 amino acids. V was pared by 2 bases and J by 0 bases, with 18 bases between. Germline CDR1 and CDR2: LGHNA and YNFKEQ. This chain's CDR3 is CASSQKPPGSDSTDTQYF. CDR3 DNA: TGTGCCAGCAGCCAAAAACCGCCCGGGAGTGATAGCACAGATACGCAGTATTTT.

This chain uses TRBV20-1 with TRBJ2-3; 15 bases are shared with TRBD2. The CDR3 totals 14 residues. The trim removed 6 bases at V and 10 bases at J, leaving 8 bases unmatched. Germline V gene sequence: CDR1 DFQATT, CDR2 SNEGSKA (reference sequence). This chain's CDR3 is CSAPGLAGGAAQYF. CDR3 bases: TGCAGTGCCCCCGGACTAGCGGGAGGGGCTGCGCAGTATTTT.

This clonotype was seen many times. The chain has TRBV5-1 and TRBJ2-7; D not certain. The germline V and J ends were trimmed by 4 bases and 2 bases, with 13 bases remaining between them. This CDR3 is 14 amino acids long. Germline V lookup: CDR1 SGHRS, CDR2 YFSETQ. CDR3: CASSIRTGTYEQYF. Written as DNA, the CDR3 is TGCGCCAGCAGCATCCGGACCGGTACCTACGAGCAGTACTTC.

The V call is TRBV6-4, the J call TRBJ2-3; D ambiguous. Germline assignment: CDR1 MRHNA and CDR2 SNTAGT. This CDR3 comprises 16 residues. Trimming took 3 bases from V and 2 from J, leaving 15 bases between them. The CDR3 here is CASSEARVDHTDTQYF. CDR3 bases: TGTGCCAGCAGTGAAGCACGGGTGGATCACACAGATACGCAGTATTTT.

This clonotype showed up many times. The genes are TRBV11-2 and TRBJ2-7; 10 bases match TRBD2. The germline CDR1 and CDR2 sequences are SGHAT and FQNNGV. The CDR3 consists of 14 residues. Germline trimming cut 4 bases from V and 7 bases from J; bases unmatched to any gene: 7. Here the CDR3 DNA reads TGTGCCAGCAGCTCCTCTAGCGGGAGAGGGGAGCAGTACTTC. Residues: CASSSSSGRGEQYF.

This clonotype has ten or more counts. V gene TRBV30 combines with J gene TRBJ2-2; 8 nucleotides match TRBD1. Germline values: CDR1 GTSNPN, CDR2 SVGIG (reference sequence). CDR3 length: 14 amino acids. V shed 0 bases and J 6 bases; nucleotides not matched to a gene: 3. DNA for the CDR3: TGTGCCTGGAGTGTGGACAGGGTGGCCGGGGAGCTGTTTTTT. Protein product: CAWSVDRVAGELFF. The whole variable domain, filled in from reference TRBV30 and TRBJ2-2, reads SQTIHQWPATLVQPVGSPLSLECTVEGTSNPNLYWYRQAAGRGLQLLFYSVGIGQISSEVPQNLSASRPQDRQFILSSKKLLLSDSGFYLCAWSVDRVAGELFFGEGSRLTVL.

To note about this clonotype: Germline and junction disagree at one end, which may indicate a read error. The CDR3 DNA sequence: TGTGTCAGCCCCGGTAGCGGGGGGCGGCATAGCACAGATACGCAGTATTTT. Its translation: CVSPGSGGRHSTDTQYF. V and J are TRBV28 and TRBJ2-3, with TRBD2 identical over 10 bases. CDR3 length: 17 residues. Germline V gene sequence: CDR1 MDHEN, CDR2 SYDVKM.

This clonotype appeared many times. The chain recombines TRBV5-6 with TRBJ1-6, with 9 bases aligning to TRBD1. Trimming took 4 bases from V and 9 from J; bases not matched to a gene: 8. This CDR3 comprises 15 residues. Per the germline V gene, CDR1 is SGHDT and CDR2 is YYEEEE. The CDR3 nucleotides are TGTGCCAGCAGCCTCCGGGACAGGGAAGGTTCACCCCTCCACTTT. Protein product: CASSLRDREGSPLHF.

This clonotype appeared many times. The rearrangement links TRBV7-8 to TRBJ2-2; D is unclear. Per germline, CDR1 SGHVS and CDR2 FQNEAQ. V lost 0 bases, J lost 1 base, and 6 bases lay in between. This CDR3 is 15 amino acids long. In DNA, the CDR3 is TGTGCCAGCAGCTTAGCGAAGGGGAACACCGGGGAGCTGTTTTTT. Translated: CASSLAKGNTGELFF.

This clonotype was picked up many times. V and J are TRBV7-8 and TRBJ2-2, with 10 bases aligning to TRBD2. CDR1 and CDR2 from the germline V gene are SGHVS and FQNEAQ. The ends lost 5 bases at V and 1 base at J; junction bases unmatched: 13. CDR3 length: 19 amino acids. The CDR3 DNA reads TGTGCCAGCAGCAAATTGCTAGCGGGAGATTCTATGAACACCGGGGAGCTGTTTTTT. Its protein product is CASSKLLAGDSMNTGELFF.

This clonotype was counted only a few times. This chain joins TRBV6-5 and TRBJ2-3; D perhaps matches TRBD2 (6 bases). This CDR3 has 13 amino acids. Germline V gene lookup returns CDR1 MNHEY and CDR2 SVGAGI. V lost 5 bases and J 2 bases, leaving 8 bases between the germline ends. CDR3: CASSGDFTDTQYF. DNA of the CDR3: TGTGCCAGCAGTGGGGACTTCACAGATACGCAGTATTTT.

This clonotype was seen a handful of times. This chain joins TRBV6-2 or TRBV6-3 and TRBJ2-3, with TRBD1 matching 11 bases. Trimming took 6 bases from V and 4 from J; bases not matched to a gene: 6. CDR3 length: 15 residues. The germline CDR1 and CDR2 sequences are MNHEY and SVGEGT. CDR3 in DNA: TGTGCCAGCAGCTCCGGACAGGGGGCGGCAGATACGCAGTATTTT. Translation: CASSSGQGAADTQYF.

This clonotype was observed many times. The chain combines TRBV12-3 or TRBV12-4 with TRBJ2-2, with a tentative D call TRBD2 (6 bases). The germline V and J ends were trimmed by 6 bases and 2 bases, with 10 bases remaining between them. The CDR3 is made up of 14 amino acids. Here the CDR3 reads CASRPGTNTGELFF. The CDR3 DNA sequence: TGTGCCAGCAGGCCCGGGACTAACACCGGGGAGCTGTTTTTT.

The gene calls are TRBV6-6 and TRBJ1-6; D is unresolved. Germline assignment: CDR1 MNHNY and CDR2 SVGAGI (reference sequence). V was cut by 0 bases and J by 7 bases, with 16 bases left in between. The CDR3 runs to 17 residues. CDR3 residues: CASSYSMSRPGNSPLHF. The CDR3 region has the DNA TGTGCCAGCAGTTACTCGATGTCGCGGCCGGGAAATTCACCCCTCCACTTT.